This T cell receptor (beta chain) was recorded in a study of a mutant IDH1 vaccine in newly diagnosed glioma. As for the study in general: Most patients had received both radiotherapy and temozolomide, the prior options being radiotherapy, temozolomide, or both.

Study-wide results and limits: Patients mounted vaccine-induced immune responses in roughly 93% of cases.

Concerning this clone itself: Its antigen is still unknown.

Germline V gene lookup returns CDR1 SGDLS and CDR2 YYNGEE. The CDR3 extends over 16 amino acids. The ends lost 4 bases at V and 5 bases at J; junction bases unmatched: 10. Profiled with immunoSEQ multiplex PCR; TCRdb holds only in-frame clones, not every one. The data show tens of thousands of clones, with more than 70% seen just once and 4.6% held by the top ten. Time point described: baseline, week 1 (first vaccination visit). Treatment described: pre-vaccination baseline after standard-of-care therapy. The study enrolled donors with new WHO grade 3 or 4 IDH1-mutant, ATRX-lost astrocytomas. The gene calls are TRBV9 and TRBJ2-2; TRBD1 matches 8 bases. The clonotype originates from a woman between 18 and 29 years old with glioma. Some clones in this sample may be carry-over from other donors' samples. The sequenced sample was peripheral blood mononuclear cells (PBMCs), obtained from a glioma patient treated with radiotherapy, temozolomide or both. CDR3: CASSRKGTGYTGELFF. CDR3 in DNA: TGTGCCAGCAGCCGTAAAGGGACAGGATATACCGGGGAGCTGTTTTTT.